This passage covers 8 T cell receptor beta chains from one sample sequenced in a study of blood T cell repertoires in COVID-19. Sequenced by immunoSEQ multiplex PCR; TCRdb stores in-frame clones only, minus some. The sample holds some 230,000 clones, 82% seen once. What was sequenced was peripheral blood. Receptors were obtained from a woman of 80 years or more with COVID-19, enrolled during active disease.

The chain is built from TRBV5-1 and TRBJ1-1; 8 bases line up with TRBD1. The CDR3 length is 16 residues. Trimming removed 3 bases from V and 0 bases from J; junction bases left unmatched: 7. CDR1 and CDR2 (germline): SGHRS, YFSETQ. The CDR3 spells CASSSQGAGMNTEAFF. The CDR3 DNA reads as TGCGCCAGCAGCTCCCAGGGGGCGGGTATGAACACTGAAGCTTTCTTT.

The sample holds a few counts of this clone. The chain carries TRBV5-1 and TRBJ1-1, with D unresolved. Germline V gene sequence: CDR1 SGHRS, CDR2 YFSETQ. The CDR3 is 15 residues long. Trimming removed 3 bases from V and 2 bases from J, with 14 bases in between. CDR3 bases: TGCGCCAGCAGCTCGGGGAGGGTAGGAAACACTGAAGCTTTCTTT. It codes for CASSSGRVGNTEAFF.

The chain is built from TRBV18 and TRBJ1-5; D gene uncertain. V was clipped by 4 bases and J by 6 bases, with 13 bases between them. Germline V gene data show CDR1 as KGHSH and CDR2 as LQKENI. This CDR3 has 14 amino acids. The CDR3 sequence is CASSRAEGGQPQHF. The CDR3 region has the DNA TGTGCCAGCTCACGTGCCGAGGGCGGTCAGCCCCAGCATTTT.

The chain joins TRBV20-1 to TRBJ1-2, with D hard to call. This CDR3 has 11 amino acids. Trimming took off 0 bases at V and 8 bases at J, with 7 bases between the two ends. Germline V lookup: CDR1 DFQATT, CDR2 SNEGSKA (reference sequence). CDR3 sequence reads: CSARERQGYTF. CDR3 in DNA: TGCAGTGCTAGAGAACGTCAGGGCTACACCTTC.

This clone was seen a handful of times. V is TRBV12-3 or TRBV12-4 and J is TRBJ1-2; D not certain. V was clipped by 3 bases and J by 4 bases, with 9 bases between them. This CDR3 region has 13 residues. CDR3 in amino acids: CASSFTGLYGYTF. The CDR3 DNA follows: TGTGCCAGCAGTTTCACTGGGCTCTATGGCTACACCTTC.

The chain is built from TRBV2 and TRBJ2-7; no clear D. Germline CDR1 and CDR2: SNHLY and FYNNEI. The CDR3 has 12 residues. V dropped 6 bases and J dropped 3 bases, with 9 bases sitting between them. CDR3 loop: CASRIIGYEQYF. The CDR3 region has the DNA TGTGCCAGCAGGATTATCGGCTACGAGCAGTACTTC.

By sample share, this clone is medium-sized. The genes are TRBV5-1 and TRBJ1-6, with D possibly being TRBD1 (6 bases). CDR3 length: 16 residues. Trimming stripped 0 bases from V and 3 bases from J, with 10 bases between. Germline assignment: CDR1 SGHRS and CDR2 YFSETQ. The CDR3, as DNA: TGCGCCAGCAGCTTGGATGGGGGCGGCTATAATTCACCCCTCCACTTT. Its protein product is CASSLDGGGYNSPLHF.

The chain recombines TRBV18 with TRBJ2-1; possibly TRBD1 for D (6 bases). The CDR3 extends over 13 amino acids. The V end lost 2 bases, the J end lost 9 bases, and 11 bases lay between the germline ends. Germline V CDR1 and CDR2: KGHSH, LQKENI. This CDR3 is CASSPTLGGEQFF. CDR3 nucleotides: TGTGCCAGCTCACCAACGTTAGGGGGTGAGCAGTTCTTC.